The subject of this entry is one T cell receptor (beta chain). Its antigen is not identified. The time point was: patch test 3, about 24 weeks after DPC sensitization. Treatment denoted: therapeutic diphenylcyclopropenone sensitization with weekly scalp DPC. TCRdb recomputed calls from the RACE reads with MiXCR, one row per CDR3 protein. The data show 100,000 or so distinct CDR3 sequences, under 40% seen once. V dropped 5 bases and J dropped 12 bases, with 14 bases sitting between them. The CDR3 covers 13 residues. The data are from a study of human T cells and chemical hapten exposure. Study observations and caveats: TCRs at high frequency, those above 1 in 1000, did not change with DPC sensitization.

This receptor was obtained from a man aged 40-49 years with alopecia areata. Some clones in this sample may be carry-over from other donors' samples. This specimen consisted of whole blood, obtained in connection with sensitization to the hapten diphenylcyclopropenone (DPC). V is TRBV12-3 or TRBV12-4 and J is TRBJ1-6; D possibly corresponds to TRBD1 (5 bases). In nucleotides, the CDR3 is TGTGCCAGCAGTCCTCGGGGGAACGGACCCCTCCACTTT. Translated, it gives CASSPRGNGPLHF.